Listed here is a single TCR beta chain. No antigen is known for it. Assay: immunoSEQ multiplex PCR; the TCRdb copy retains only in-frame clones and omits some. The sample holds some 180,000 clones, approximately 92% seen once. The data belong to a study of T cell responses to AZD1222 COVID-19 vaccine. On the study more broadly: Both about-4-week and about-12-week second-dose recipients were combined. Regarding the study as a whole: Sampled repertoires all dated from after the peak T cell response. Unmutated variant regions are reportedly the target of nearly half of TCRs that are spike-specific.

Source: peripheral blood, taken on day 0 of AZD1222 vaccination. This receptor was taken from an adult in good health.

CDR3 coding DNA: TGTGCCAGCATGAGTGGCAGGGCTCAGCCCCAGCATTTT. This codes for CASMSGRAQPQHF. The rearrangement joins TRBV6-5 to TRBJ1-5, with TRBD1 as a possible D gene (5 bases). This CDR3 spans 13 amino acids. Germline values: CDR1 MNHEY, CDR2 SVGAGI. The V gene lost 7 bases and the J gene lost 6 bases, with 13 bases spanning the gap.